This T cell receptor (beta chain) was sequenced during a study of T-cell reconstitution after alpha-beta-depleted transplantation in children. Findings and caveats of the study: T-cell counts and diversity were attributed mostly to newly produced T cells one year after transplant. From surviving recipient T cells and thymic progenitors came the high day-60 TCRbeta diversity observed in some patients. Roughly two months post-transplant, alpha-beta T cells reportedly originated from several hundred graft clones that had expanded.

V lost 5 bases, J lost 6 bases, and 8 bases stayed unmatched. Germline V lookup: CDR1 SGHVS, CDR2 FQNEAQ. The CDR3 extends over 15 amino acids. Researchers prepared the TCRbeta library using unique molecular identifiers, the study reports. TCRdb processed the PCR reads anew with MiXCR; each CDR3 protein has one entry. The table shows about 200,000 distinct CDR3 sequences, with 5.5% to 7% occurring only once. The sample holds a few counts of this clonotype. As yet, its antigen is unknown. This chain links TRBV7-8 with TRBJ2-1; 9 nucleotides align to TRBD2. Sequenced material: PBMCs, taken before TCRalphabeta/CD19-depleted stem cell transplant. The receptor's source is a boy between 2 and 15 years old with acute lymphoblastic leukemia, due to receive a stem cell transplant. CDR3 sequence: CASSPRRGGLNEQFF. The DNA for the CDR3 is TGTGCCAGCAGCCCCCGGCGGGGGGGCCTCAATGAGCAGTTCTTC. Using reference TRBV7-8 and TRBJ2-1 for the parts outside the CDR3, the full variable domain is GAGVSQSPRYKVAKRGQDVALRCDPISGHVSLFWYQQALGQGPEFLTYFQNEAQLDKSGLPSDRFFAERPEGSVSTLKIQRTQQEDSAVYLCASSPRRGGLNEQFFGPGTRLTVL.